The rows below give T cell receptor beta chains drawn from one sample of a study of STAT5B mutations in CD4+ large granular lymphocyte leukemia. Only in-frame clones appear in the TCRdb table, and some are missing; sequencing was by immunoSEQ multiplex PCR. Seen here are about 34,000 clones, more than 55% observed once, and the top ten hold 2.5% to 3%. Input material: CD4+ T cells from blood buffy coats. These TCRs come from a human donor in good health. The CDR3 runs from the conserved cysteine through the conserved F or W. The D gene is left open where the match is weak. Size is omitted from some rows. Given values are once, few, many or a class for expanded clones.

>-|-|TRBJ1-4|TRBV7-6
CASSRTVSTPEKLFF
TGTGCCAGCAGCCGGACGGTCTCGACGCCGGAAAAACTGTTTTTT
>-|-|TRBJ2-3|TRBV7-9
CASSSRGADTQYF
TGTGCCAGCAGCTCTAGGGGGGCAGATACGCAGTATTTT
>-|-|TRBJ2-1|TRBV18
CASSGRDSRIQDLGQFF
TGTGCCAGCTCAGGACGGGACTCCAGGATCCAGGACTTGGGGCAGTTCTTC
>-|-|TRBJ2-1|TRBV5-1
CASSLGGWDEQFF
TGCGCCAGCAGCTTGGGGGGTTGGGATGAGCAGTTCTTC
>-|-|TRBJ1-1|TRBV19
CASSRLGGSQWDTEAFF
TGTGCCAGTAGCCGGCTGGGGGGGTCCCAATGGGACACTGAAGCTTTCTTT
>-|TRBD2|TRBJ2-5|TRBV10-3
CAISAQRGDQETQYF
TGTGCCATCAGTGCTCAGCGGGGCGACCAAGAGACCCAGTACTTC
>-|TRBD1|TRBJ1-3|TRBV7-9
CASSATWDRGNTIYF
TGTGCCAGCAGCGCGACGTGGGACAGGGGAAACACCATATATTTT
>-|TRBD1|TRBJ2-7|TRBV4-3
CASSQEVATGGNYEQYF
TGCGCCAGCAGCCAAGAAGTCGCGACAGGGGGTAATTACGAGCAGTACTTC
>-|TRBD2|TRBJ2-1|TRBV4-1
CASLRSGTSGVNEQFF
TGCGCCAGTCTCAGGTCCGGGACTAGTGGGGTCAATGAGCAGTTCTTC
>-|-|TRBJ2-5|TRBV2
CASRGSQETQYF
TGTGCCAGCAGGGGGTCACAAGAGACCCAGTACTTC
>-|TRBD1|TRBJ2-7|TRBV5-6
CASSSTTGTDFYEQYF
TGTGCCAGCAGCTCTACCACCGGGACAGACTTTTACGAGCAGTACTTC
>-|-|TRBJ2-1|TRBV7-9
CASSLRGPNEQFF
TGTGCCAGCAGCTTACGTGGCCCCAATGAGCAGTTCTTC
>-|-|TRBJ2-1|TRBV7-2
CASSRNRDNEQFF
TGTGCCAGCAGCCGTAACAGGGACAATGAGCAGTTCTTC
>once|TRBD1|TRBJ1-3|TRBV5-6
CASSSGTGAAIYF
TGTGCCAGCAGCTCAGGGACAGGGGCGGCCATATATTTT
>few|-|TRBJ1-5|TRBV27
CASSFHQPQHF
TGTGCCAGCAGTTTCCACCAGCCCCAGCATTTT
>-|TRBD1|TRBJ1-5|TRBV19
CASSPGGPNQPQHF
TGTGCCAGTAGTCCAGGGGGCCCTAATCAGCCCCAGCATTTT
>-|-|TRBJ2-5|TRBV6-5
CASSYGGGNQETQYF
TGTGCCAGCAGTTACGGCGGGGGCAACCAAGAGACCCAGTACTTC
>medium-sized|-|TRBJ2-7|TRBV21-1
CASSNEHGEQYF
TGTGCCAGCAGCAACGAGCACGGGGAGCAGTACTTC
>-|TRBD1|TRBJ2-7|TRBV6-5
CASRISGQGGEQYF
TGTGCCAGCAGGATCTCGGGACAGGGCGGGGAGCAGTACTTC
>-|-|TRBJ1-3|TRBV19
CASCPVSSGNTIYF
TGTGCCAGTTGTCCCGTGAGCTCTGGAAACACCATATATTTT
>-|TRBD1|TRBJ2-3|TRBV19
CASKAGGTGGTDTQYF
TGTGCCAGTAAGGCAGGGGGCACTGGGGGCACAGATACGCAGTATTTT
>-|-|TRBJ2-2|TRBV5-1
CASSAGISAGELFF
TGCGCCAGCAGCGCAGGGATTAGCGCCGGGGAGCTGTTTTTT
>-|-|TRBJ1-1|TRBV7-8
CASSSQQGVPTEAFF
TGTGCCAGCAGCTCCCAGCAGGGAGTCCCCACTGAAGCTTTCTTT
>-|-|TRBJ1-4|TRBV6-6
CASSYPPGSNEKLFF
TGTGCCAGCAGTTACCCCCCCGGATCTAATGAAAAACTGTTTTTT
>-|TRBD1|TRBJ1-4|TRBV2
CASNPMGQGAEKLFF
TGTGCCAGCAATCCTATGGGACAGGGGGCCGAAAAACTGTTTTTT
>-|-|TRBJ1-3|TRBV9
CASSVGTAGNTIYF
TGTGCCAGCAGCGTAGGGACAGCTGGAAACACCATATATTTT
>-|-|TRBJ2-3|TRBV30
CAWRRGGVTDTQYF
TGTGCCTGGAGGAGGGGGGGGGTCACAGATACGCAGTATTTT
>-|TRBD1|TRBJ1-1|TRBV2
CASSPGTARTEAFF
TGTGCCAGCAGTCCGGGGACAGCAAGAACTGAAGCTTTCTTT
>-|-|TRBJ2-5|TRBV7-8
CASRGEGWETQYF
TGTGCCAGCAGGGGTGAGGGTTGGGAGACCCAGTACTTC
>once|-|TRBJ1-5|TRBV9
CASSLTDGEGQPQHF
TGTGCCAGCAGCCTAACCGACGGGGAGGGTCAGCCCCAGCATTTT
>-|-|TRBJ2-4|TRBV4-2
CASSQEGNIQYF
TGTGCCAGCAGCCAGGAAGGGAACATTCAGTACTTC
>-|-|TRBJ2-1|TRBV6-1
CASSQEGYNEQFF
TGTGCCAGCAGCCAGGAGGGATACAATGAGCAGTTCTTC
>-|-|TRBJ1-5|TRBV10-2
CASSESGFVNNQPQHF
TGCGCCAGCAGTGAGTCAGGGTTCGTTAACAATCAGCCCCAGCATTTT
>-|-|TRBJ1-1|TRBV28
CASTRGPSYTEAFF
TGTGCCAGCACCCGTGGACCTTCATACACTGAAGCTTTCTTT
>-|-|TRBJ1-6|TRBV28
CASSLRQSWNSPLHF
TGTGCCAGCAGCCTTAGACAGTCATGGAATTCACCCCTCCACTTT
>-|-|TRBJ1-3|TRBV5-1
CASSLEEGANTIYF
TGCGCCAGCAGCTTGGAAGAGGGAGCTAACACCATATATTTT
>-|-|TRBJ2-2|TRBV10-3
CAISESTGNTGELFF
TGTGCCATCAGTGAGTCGACAGGGAACACCGGGGAGCTGTTTTTT
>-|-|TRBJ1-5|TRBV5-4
CASSWGGQGVSQPQHF
TGTGCCAGCAGCTGGGGGGGGCAGGGAGTAAGTCAGCCCCAGCATTTT
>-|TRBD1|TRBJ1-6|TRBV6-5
CASSQRGQGSPLHF
TGTGCCAGCAGCCAAAGGGGGCAGGGTTCACCCCTCCACTTT
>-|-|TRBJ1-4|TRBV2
CASSAGSRWEKLFF
TGTGCCAGCAGTGCAGGTTCCCGGTGGGAAAAACTGTTTTTT
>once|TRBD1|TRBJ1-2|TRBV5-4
CASSLQGAHGYTF
TGTGCCAGCAGCTTACAGGGGGCTCATGGCTACACCTTC
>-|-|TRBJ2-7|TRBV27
CASSLGVGRGKTYEQYF
TGTGCCAGCAGTTTAGGGGTCGGCAGGGGAAAGACCTACGAGCAGTACTTC